What follows are 29 T cell receptor beta chains derived from one specimen sequenced in a study of blood T cells in healthy people across ages. A second PCR, run for about 7 to 12 cycles, used a sample-barcoded 5' primer plus a J-beta primer mix. MiXCR, run by TCRdb on the 5' RACE reads, gives a single entry per CDR3 protein. The table shows 1,800,000 or so distinct CDR3 sequences, with approximately 40% occurring only once. The sequencing sample was made of blood. The receptors derive from a human donor in good health.

CDR3 nucleotides: TGTGCCAGCAGTTGGACTCAAAAAGAGACCCAGTACTTC. Its protein is CASSWTQKETQYF. The V and J genes are TRBV6-5 and TRBJ2-5; possibly TRBD2 for D (5 bases). Trimming took 4 bases from V and 3 from J, leaving 9 bases between them. This CDR3 has 13 residues. Germline V gives CDR1 MNHEY, CDR2 SVGAGI.

This chain joins TRBV12-3 or TRBV12-4 and TRBJ2-4; 9 bases match TRBD1. This CDR3 spans 16 amino acids. V lost 10 bases, J lost 0 bases, and 10 bases stayed unmatched. Here the CDR3 reads CANGQGTTLAKNIQYF. CDR3 nucleotide sequence: TGTGCCAACGGACAGGGGACCACCTTAGCCAAAAACATTCAGTACTTC.

This clonotype was observed a few times. The CDR3 loop reads CASSTRSQQETQYF. The CDR3 region has the DNA TGTGCCAGCAGCACAAGGAGCCAGCAAGAGACCCAGTACTTC. The chain links TRBV11-2 to TRBJ2-5; D unclear. The CDR3 is made up of 14 amino acids. The V and J ends lost 5 bases and 2 bases respectively, with 12 bases between them. The V gene's germline CDR1 is SGHAT and CDR2 FQNNGV. The whole variable domain, filled in from reference TRBV11-2 and TRBJ2-5, reads EAGVAQSPRYKIIEKRQSVAFWCNPISGHATLYWYQQILGQGPKLLIQFQNNGVVDDSQLPKDRFSAERLKGVDSTLKIQPAKLEDSAVYLCASSTRSQQETQYFGPGTRLLVL.

V usage is TRBV5-1 and J usage is TRBJ2-2; D not resolved. The CDR3 covers 17 residues. CDR1 is SGHRS, CDR2 YFSETQ, per germline. With 0 bases removed from V and 0 bases from J, the gap between germline ends came to 12 bases. CDR3 amino acids: CASSLATGPTNTGELFF. Written as DNA, the CDR3 is TGCGCCAGCAGCTTGGCCACGGGCCCTACGAACACCGGGGAGCTGTTTTTT.

This chain connects TRBV12-3 or TRBV12-4 to TRBJ1-2; unclear D gene. Trimming left V 3 bases short and J 0 bases short, with 23 bases between. The CDR3 is made up of 19 amino acids. The DNA of the CDR3 is TGTGCCAGCAGTTTTTTAGTTATAGGGCGGAATTCAGCTAACTATGGCTACACCTTC. This encodes CASSFLVIGRNSANYGYTF.

The rearrangement joins TRBV25-1 to TRBJ1-2; perhaps TRBD1 as D (6 bases). Germline V CDR1 and CDR2: MGHDK, SYGVNS. Trimming pared 3 bases from V and 5 bases from J, leaving 19 bases between. CDR3 size: 16 residues. The CDR3 reads CASSDPQGLQGYGYTF. The CDR3 DNA reads as TGTGCCAGCAGTGACCCTCAGGGGCTTCAAGGGTATGGCTACACCTTC.

The chain couples TRBV28 to TRBJ2-3; TRBD2 agrees at 13 bases. The length of the CDR3 is 19 residues. Germline values: CDR1 MDHEN, CDR2 SYDVKM. With 4 bases clipped from V and 2 bases from J, the junction kept 12 bases outside the gene matches. CDR3 sequence (DNA): TGTGCCAGCAGTTGGACTAGCGGGGGTCTGAGGTTGGACACAGATACGCAGTATTTT. The encoded protein is CASSWTSGGLRLDTDTQYF.

This rearrangement joins TRBV29-1 to TRBJ2-7, with D unresolved. CDR3 length: 12 amino acids. V was clipped by 0 bases and J by 6 bases, with 9 bases between them. Germline loops: CDR1 SQVTM, CDR2 ANQGSEA. The CDR3 sequence: CSVEDTFCEQYF. CDR3 bases: TGCAGCGTTGAAGACACCTTCTGCGAGCAGTACTTC.

V is TRBV4-2 and J is TRBJ1-2; tentatively, D is TRBD1 (6 bases). Germline CDR1 reads LGHNA; CDR2 reads YNFKEQ. The CDR3 is made up of 17 amino acids. Trimming removed 4 bases from V and 1 base from J, with 19 bases in between. CDR3 DNA sequence: TGTGCCAGCAGCCGCGACCAAGGGGGGAGAGTTAACTATGGCTACACCTTC. Residues: CASSRDQGGRVNYGYTF.

CDR3 DNA: TGCAGCGTTGGTAGCAGGGTGAACACTGAAGCTTTCTTT. It translates to CSVGSRVNTEAFF. This chain connects TRBV29-1 to TRBJ1-1; D may be TRBD1 (5 bases). V lost 4 bases to trimming and J lost 0 bases, with 9 bases between them. Germline CDR1 is SQVTM and CDR2 is ANQGSEA. This CDR3 has 13 residues.

The chain is built from TRBV20-1 and TRBJ2-4, with D possibly being TRBD1 or TRBD2 (5 bases each). Trimming pared 5 bases from V and 9 bases from J, leaving 23 bases between. Per the germline V gene, CDR1 is DFQATT and CDR2 is SNEGSKA (reference sequence). The CDR3 is 15 amino acids. CDR3 in DNA: TGCAGTGCTCTCCTCGGGGCAGGGACCCCAGGCATTCAGTACTTC. Protein sequence: CSALLGAGTPGIQYF.

The chain carries TRBV5-1 and TRBJ1-6; D call uncertain. Deletions cut 0 bases from V and 9 bases from J, with 10 bases between. The CDR3 sequence is 14 residues long. In germline, CDR1 is SGHRS, CDR2 YFSETQ. CDR3 nucleotides: TGCGCCAGCAGCTTGGGCTGGGCATCTTCACCCCTCCACTTT. It codes for CASSLGWASSPLHF.

The rearrangement links TRBV9 to TRBJ1-6, with a tentative D call TRBD1 (6 bases). Between the trimmed V and J ends, which lost 0 bases and 13 bases, there was a span of 14 bases. Looked up from germline, CDR1 is SGDLS and CDR2 is YYNGEE. CDR3 length equals 14 residues. The CDR3 nucleotides read TGTGCCAGCAGCGTAGGACAGGCAAGATCGCCCCTCCACTTT. Protein: CASSVGQARSPLHF.

The chain couples TRBV6-5 to TRBJ2-1, with TRBD2 matching over 10 bases. V shed 4 bases and J 6 bases; nucleotides not matched to a gene: 6. The germline CDR1 and CDR2 sequences are MNHEY and SVGAGI. The CDR3 length is 15 residues. The CDR3 loop reads CASSLKGLAFNEQFF. In DNA, the CDR3 is TGTGCCAGCAGTTTGAAGGGACTAGCGTTCAATGAGCAGTTCTTC.

This rearrangement joins TRBV4-3 to TRBJ2-1; D remains unclear. Germline CDR1 is LGHNA and CDR2 is YSLEER. With 1 base removed from V and 0 bases from J, the gap between germline ends came to 10 bases. The CDR3 contains 16 residues. The CDR3 sequence is CASSQGLLSSYNEQFF. The CDR3 DNA is TGCGCCAGCAGCCAAGGCTTATTGAGCTCCTACAATGAGCAGTTCTTC.

This clonotype has only a few counts. The chain couples TRBV5-1 to TRBJ2-4; D remains ambiguous. The J call is doubtful: the DNA matches TRBJ2-7 better. Germline V gene lookup returns CDR1 SGHRS and CDR2 YFSETQ. This CDR3 region has 14 residues. The CDR3 is CASSLARFGAEQYF. Here the CDR3 DNA reads TGCGCCAGCAGCTTGGCGAGATTCGGAGCCGAGCAGTACTTC.

This clonotype was detected a few times. The chain carries TRBV7-2 and TRBJ2-5; tentatively, D is TRBD2 (5 bases). Deletions cut 2 bases from V and 2 bases from J, with 15 bases between. Germline V gives CDR1 SGHTA, CDR2 FQGNSA. The length of the CDR3 is 16 residues. The CDR3: CASSLMAGREQETQYF. The DNA for the CDR3 is TGTGCCAGCAGCTTAATGGCAGGAAGGGAGCAAGAGACCCAGTACTTC.

In this sample, this clonotype turned up a few times. V usage is TRBV15 and J usage is TRBJ2-3; D possibly corresponds to TRBD2 (5 bases). CDR1 and CDR2 from the germline V gene are LNHNV and YYDKDF (reference sequence). There are 17 residues in the CDR3. The ends were cut back, 5 bases at V and 3 bases at J, with 21 bases in the middle. The DNA of the CDR3 is TGTGCCACCAGCGACTACCCCCGAGGGTCGGGTACAGATACGCAGTATTTT. Amino acids: CATSDYPRGSGTDTQYF. Variable domain in full (rest from reference TRBV15 and TRBJ2-3): DAMVIQNPRYQVTQFGKPVTLSCSQTLNHNVMYWYQQKSSQAPKLLFHYYDKDFNNEADTPDNFQSRRPNTSFCFLDIRSPGLGDTAMYLCATSDYPRGSGTDTQYFGPGTRLTVL.

V usage is TRBV25-1 and J usage is TRBJ2-3, with TRBD1 matching 9 bases. J was trimmed by 2 bases and V by 3 bases; bases with no gene match: 9. Germline CDR1 and CDR2: MGHDK and SYGVNS. CDR3 length: 17 amino acids. The CDR3, as DNA: TGTGCCAGCAGTGATCCTCCGGGACAGGGACTCACAGATACGCAGTATTTT. It specifies CASSDPPGQGLTDTQYF.

This chain uses TRBV2 with TRBJ1-2; D is uncertain. Between the trimmed V and J ends, which lost 4 bases and 4 bases, there was a span of 13 bases. The CDR3 extends over 14 amino acids. Per germline, CDR1 SNHLY and CDR2 FYNNEI. The CDR3 DNA follows: TGTGCCAGCAGTGCTGTGGAAATTGCCTATGGCTACACCTTC. Translating it yields CASSAVEIAYGYTF.

The V call is TRBV12-3 or TRBV12-4, the J call TRBJ2-5; no clear D. The germline V and J ends were trimmed by 4 bases and 5 bases, with 14 bases remaining between them. This CDR3 has 14 amino acids. CDR3 loop: CASSSAGPMETQYF. In nucleotides, the CDR3 is TGTGCCAGCAGTTCTGCTGGGCCGATGGAGACCCAGTACTTC.

Comments on this clonotype: One end of the junction varies from germline; a read error may be responsible. This rearrangement joins TRBV18 to TRBJ2-2; weak D call: TRBD2 (5 bases). The CDR3 runs to 16 residues. Germline CDR1 reads KGHSH; CDR2 reads LQKENI. The chain's CDR3 is CASSPIAGMNTGELFF. The CDR3 coding sequence is TGTGCCAGCTCACCAATTGCCGGGATGAACACGGGGGAGCTGTTTTTT.

The rearrangement uses TRBV9 and TRBJ1-2, with D possibly TRBD1 on 5 matching bases. Trimming removed 6 bases from V and 3 bases from J, with 12 bases in between. Germline CDR1 SGDLS, CDR2 YYNGEE. This CDR3 is 13 amino acids long. CDR3 in amino acids: CASNLGTDYGYTF. In DNA, the CDR3 is TGTGCCAGCAACCTAGGGACGGACTATGGCTACACCTTC.

The genes are TRBV20-1 and TRBJ1-2; TRBD1 is a possible D gene (6 bases). CDR1 DFQATT and CDR2 SNEGSKA come from the germline V gene (reference sequence). V was cut by 1 base and J by 4 bases, with 10 bases left in between. The CDR3 is 13 residues long. CDR3 in amino acids: CSARATTGYGYTF. DNA for the CDR3: TGCAGTGCTAGAGCTACGACAGGCTATGGCTACACCTTC.

This clonotype was seen a handful of times. The chain combines TRBV29-1 with TRBJ1-1; weak D call: TRBD1 (5 bases). Germline CDR1 is SQVTM and CDR2 is ANQGSEA. V was clipped by 0 bases and J by 3 bases, with 8 bases between them. CDR3 size: 13 residues. CDR3 protein: CSVEEGGDTEAFF. Written as DNA, the CDR3 is TGCAGCGTTGAAGAGGGAGGGGACACTGAAGCTTTCTTT.

This clonotype turned up a few times. The chain is built from TRBV5-1 and TRBJ1-1; TRBD1 agrees at 9 bases. This CDR3 contains 15 residues. J gave up 1 base and V 7 bases, and 8 bases lay outside the gene matches. Germline CDR1 is SGHRS and CDR2 is YFSETQ. CDR3 sequence (DNA): TGCGCCAGCGGGACAGGGCGAACATCGAACACTGAAGCTTTCTTT. This encodes CASGTGRTSNTEAFF.

This clonotype was counted between two and nine times. This chain connects TRBV20-1 to TRBJ2-7; maybe TRBD1 (6 bases). The germline V gene has CDR1 DFQATT and CDR2 SNEGSKA (reference sequence). This CDR3 contains 14 residues. Trimming left V 6 bases short and J 4 bases short, with 19 bases between. The CDR3 protein is CSAQTGLRAYEQYF. CDR3 coding DNA: TGCAGTGCCCAGACAGGTCTGAGGGCGTACGAGCAGTACTTC.

This clonotype was recorded many times. The chain has TRBV20-1 and TRBJ2-5; D is undetermined. Germline CDR1 is DFQATT and CDR2 is SNEGSKA (reference sequence). CDR3 length: 14 amino acids. V lost 2 bases and J 6 bases, leaving 16 bases between the germline ends. CDR3 loop: CSARPRAAMKTQYF. CDR3 coding DNA: TGCAGTGCTAGACCACGGGCGGCGATGAAGACCCAGTACTTC.

This rearrangement joins TRBV20-1 to TRBJ2-7; 9 bases agree with TRBD2. With 0 bases clipped from V and 3 bases from J, the junction kept 6 bases outside the gene matches. The CDR3 extends over 15 amino acids. CDR1 and CDR2 from the germline V gene are DFQATT and SNEGSKA (reference sequence). The chain's CDR3 is CSARDAERGDYEQYF. The CDR3 DNA reads TGCAGTGCTAGAGATGCGGAGCGGGGGGACTACGAGCAGTACTTC.